The text below deals with one TCR beta chain. This clonotype turned up a few times. The antigen it binds to is not known. Base quality data are lacking; no much larger clone is found one base away. This entry belongs to a study of response to subunit inactivated influenza vaccine (dated by TCRdb to between 2017 and 2018). Concerning the study at large: The study used deep quantitative T cell receptor repertoire profiling to track responses to a trivalent subunit inactivated influenza vaccine.

What the study reported, not specific to this receptor: The authors proposed that each seasonal influenza vaccination may bring in only a limited number of new T cells.

Receptors were amplified or captured by RT-PCR. For sequencing, an Illumina HiSeq 2500 was employed. Using fastp trimming at Q25 and MiXCR clonotype assembly, TCRdb reanalyzed the public sequencing data and kept in-frame beta chains. Rows are unified per CDR3 protein, each entry keeping the most common DNA and genes. In all, the sample holds roughly 790,000 distinct CDR3 sequences, and approximately 22% of those were seen once. The ten largest make up about 9.4% of the sample. V gives up 2 bases and J gives up 5 bases, and the segment between their germline ends measures 16 bases. Taken from the germline V gene, the CDR1 and CDR2 loops are SGHRS and YFSETQ. Measured from the cysteine to the phenylalanine, the CDR3 is 15 residues long. Only the CDR3 portion is preserved as DNA: 45 bases, with reading frame beginning at the first base.

This TCR was recovered from a man in his forties or fifties who received an inactivated influenza vaccine. Donor details come from another sample of the same person, matched by shared clones. Sequenced here: PBMCs from blood, sampled 4 to 6 days after vaccination. Rearrangement joined TRBV5-1 to TRBJ1-1, with a tentative D gene TRBD1 over 6 matching bases. The sequenced DNA: TGCGCCAGCAGCTTTACAGGGCTAGGTGGTACTGAAGCTTTCTTT. It is translated as CASSFTGLGGTEAFF.